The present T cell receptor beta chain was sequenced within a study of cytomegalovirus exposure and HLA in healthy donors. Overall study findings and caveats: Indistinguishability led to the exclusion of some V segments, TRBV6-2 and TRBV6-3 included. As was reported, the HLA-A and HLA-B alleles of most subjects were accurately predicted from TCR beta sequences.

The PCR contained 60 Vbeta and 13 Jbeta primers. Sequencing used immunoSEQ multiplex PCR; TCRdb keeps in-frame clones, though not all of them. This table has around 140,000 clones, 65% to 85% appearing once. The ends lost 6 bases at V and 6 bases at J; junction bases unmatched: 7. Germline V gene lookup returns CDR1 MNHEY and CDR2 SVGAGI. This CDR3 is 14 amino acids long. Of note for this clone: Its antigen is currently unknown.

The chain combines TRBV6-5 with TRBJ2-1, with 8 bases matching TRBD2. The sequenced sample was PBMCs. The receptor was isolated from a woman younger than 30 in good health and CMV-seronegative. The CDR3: CASRPGLGGNEQFF. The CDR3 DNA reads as TGTGCCAGCAGACCGGGACTAGGGGGCAATGAGCAGTTCTTC.